This is a list of T cell receptor beta chains from one sample in a study of T cells in Graves' hyperthyroidism and ophthalmopathy. TCRdb re-derived calls from the multiplex PCR reads in MiXCR, one entry per CDR3 protein. The table records 350,000 to 450,000 distinct CDR3 sequences, more than 13% of them present only once. The specimen sequenced was blood. The receptors originated from a man aged 50 or older with Graves' ophthalmopathy. The CDR3 runs from the conserved cysteine through the conserved F or W. The D gene is left open where the match is weak. Clone size appears in some rows only: once, few, many, or a class for an expanded clone.

j_call,d_call,v_call,clone_size,cdr3_nt,cdr3_aa
TRBJ2-7,TRBD1,TRBV11-2,few,TGTGCCACCCAGCTTCCGGGACAGGGGTTTTACGAGCAGTACTTC,CATQLPGQGFYEQYF
TRBJ2-1,TRBD2,TRBV29-1,few,TGCAGCGTCGCCGGGACTAGCGGGGGAGGTGGTGAGCAGTTCTTC,CSVAGTSGGGGEQFF
TRBJ2-7,NA,TRBV10-1,many,TGCGCCAGCAGTGAGTCGACCTTCGGCGAGCAGTACTTC,CASSESTFGEQYF
TRBJ1-3,NA,TRBV28,NA,TGTGCCAGCATGGGATTTGGAAACACCATATATTTT,CASMGFGNTIYF
TRBJ2-2,NA,TRBV19,few,TGTGCCAGTAGTATTTTGGGGGCAGTGAACACCGGGGAGCTGTTTTTT,CASSILGAVNTGELFF
TRBJ2-5,NA,TRBV12-3/TRBV12-4,NA,TGTGCCAGCAGGTCACCTCGAGAGACCCAGTACTTC,CASRSPRETQYF
TRBJ2-3,TRBD1,TRBV18,many,TGTGCCAGCTCACCGGAGACAGGGAAAGATACGCAGTATTTT,CASSPETGKDTQYF
TRBJ2-2,NA,TRBV2,few,TGTGCCAGCAGTGAACTAGCCGGCGGGGAGCTGTTTTTT,CASSELAGGELFF
TRBJ2-5,NA,TRBV7-8,many,TGTGCCAGCAGCTTAATATCCTACCAAGAGACCCAGTACTTC,CASSLISYQETQYF
TRBJ2-4,NA,TRBV27,many,TGTGCCAGCAGTGACATAGCCAAAAACATTCAGTACTTC,CASSDIAKNIQYF
TRBJ1-1,NA,TRBV9,NA,TGTGCCAGCAGCCCCCTCGAATCTCCGTTCGGGGCTTTCTTT,CASSPLESPFGAFF
TRBJ2-1,TRBD1,TRBV20-1,many,TGCAGTGCGGACAGGGGGGATACTCACTCCTACAATGAGCAGTTCTTC,CSADRGDTHSYNEQFF
TRBJ2-3,TRBD2,TRBV12-3/TRBV12-4,many,TGTGCCAGCAGTTTAAGAGCGGGAGAGGCGGCCGATACGCAGTATTTT,CASSLRAGEAADTQYF
TRBJ2-7,NA,TRBV28,many,TGTGCCAGCACGAAAGTCTACGAGCAGTACTTC,CASTKVYEQYF
TRBJ2-1,NA,TRBV7-3,NA,TGTGCCAGCAGCTTAAGCGGGACGGCCTACAATGAGCAGTTCTTC,CASSLSGTAYNEQFF
TRBJ2-5,NA,TRBV25-1,NA,TGTGCCAGCAGTGAATATCAGGGGCCGTACGGCCAAGAGACCCAGTACTTC,CASSEYQGPYGQETQYF
TRBJ2-1,NA,TRBV6-2/TRBV6-3,few,TGTGCCAGCAGTTCCGATCGATTCTTCTACAATGAGCAGTTCTTC,CASSSDRFFYNEQFF
TRBJ2-2,TRBD1,TRBV10-3,once,TGTGCCATCAGTCGACAGGGGAACACCGGGGAGCTGTTTTTT,CAISRQGNTGELFF
TRBJ2-3,NA,TRBV3-1,many,TGTGCCAGCAGCCAAGTTTACCACGCCACAGATACGCAGTATTTT,CASSQVYHATDTQYF
TRBJ1-2,TRBD1,TRBV20-1,many,TGCAGTGCTAGAGCGGACAGGGCTCACGGCTACACCTTC,CSARADRAHGYTF
TRBJ2-3,NA,TRBV30,medium-sized,TGTGCCTGGAGTAGGGTAGCCGTGGATACGCAGTATTTT,CAWSRVAVDTQYF
TRBJ2-1,NA,TRBV5-1,few,TGCGCCAGCAGCTTCGCCGGCGGGTCGAGCTCCTACAATGAGCAGTTCTTC,CASSFAGGSSSYNEQFF
TRBJ2-7,NA,TRBV2,NA,TGTGCCAGCAGTTTTGGGGGGGGGGCATCGAGCGAGCAGTACTTC,CASSFGGGASSEQYF
TRBJ2-7,TRBD2,TRBV18,many,TGTGCCAGCTCACCACCGATGGGTAGCGGGAGAGTCGAGCAGTACTTC,CASSPPMGSGRVEQYF
TRBJ1-3,NA,TRBV4-1,NA,TGCGCCAGCAGCCAAGGGGGGGGGGGGCTAGCTGGAAACACCATATATTTT,CASSQGGGGLAGNTIYF
TRBJ2-1,NA,TRBV11-2,many,TGTGCCAGCAGCTTAGAGGGGATCTCTCTCAATGAGCAGTTCTTC,CASSLEGISLNEQFF